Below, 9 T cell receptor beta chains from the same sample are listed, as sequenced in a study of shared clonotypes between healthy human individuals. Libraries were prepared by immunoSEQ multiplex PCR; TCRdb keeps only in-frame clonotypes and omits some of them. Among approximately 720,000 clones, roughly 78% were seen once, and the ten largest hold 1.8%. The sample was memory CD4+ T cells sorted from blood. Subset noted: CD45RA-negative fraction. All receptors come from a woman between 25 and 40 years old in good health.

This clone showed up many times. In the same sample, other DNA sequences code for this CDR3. CDR3: CASSKTGGNQPQHF. The DNA of the CDR3 is TGTGCCAGCAGCAAGACAGGGGGCAATCAGCCCCAGCATTTT. The J gene is TRBJ1-5, the V gene TRBV7-2; 8 nucleotides line up with TRBD1. The V gene's germline CDR1 is SGHTA and CDR2 FQGNSA. The junction had 2 bases not matched to a gene; V was cut back by 5 bases and J by 2 bases. The CDR3 runs 14 residues.

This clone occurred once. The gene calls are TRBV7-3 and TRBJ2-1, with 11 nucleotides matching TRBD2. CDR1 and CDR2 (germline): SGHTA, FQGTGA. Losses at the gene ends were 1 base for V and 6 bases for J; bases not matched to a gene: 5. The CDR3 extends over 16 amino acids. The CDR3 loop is CASSLILAGGPNEQFF. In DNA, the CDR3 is TGTGCCAGCAGCTTAATCTTAGCGGGAGGGCCCAATGAGCAGTTCTTC.

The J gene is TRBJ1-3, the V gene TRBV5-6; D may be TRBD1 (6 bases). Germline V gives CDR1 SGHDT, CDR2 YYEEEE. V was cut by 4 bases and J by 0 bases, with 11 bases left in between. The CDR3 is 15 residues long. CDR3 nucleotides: TGTGCCAGCAGCCCTACAGGGAGCTCTGGAAACACCATATATTTT. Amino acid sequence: CASSPTGSSGNTIYF.

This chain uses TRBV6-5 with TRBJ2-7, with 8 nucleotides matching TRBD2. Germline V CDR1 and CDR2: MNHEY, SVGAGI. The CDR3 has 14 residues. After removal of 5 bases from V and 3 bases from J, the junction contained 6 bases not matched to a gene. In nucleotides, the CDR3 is TGTGCCAGCAGTATCACACTAGCGGACTACGAGCAGTACTTC. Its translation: CASSITLADYEQYF.

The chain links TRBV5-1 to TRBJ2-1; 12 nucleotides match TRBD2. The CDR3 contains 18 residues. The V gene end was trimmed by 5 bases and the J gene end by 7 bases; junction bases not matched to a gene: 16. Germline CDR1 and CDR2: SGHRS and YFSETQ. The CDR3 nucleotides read TGCGCCAGCAGTTTCGACCTCGGACTAGCGGGAACTATGAATGAGCAGTTCTTC. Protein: CASSFDLGLAGTMNEQFF.

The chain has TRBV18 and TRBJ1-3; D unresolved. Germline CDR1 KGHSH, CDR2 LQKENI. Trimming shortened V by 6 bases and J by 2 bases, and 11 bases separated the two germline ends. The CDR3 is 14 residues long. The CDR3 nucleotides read TGTGCCAGCTCCCCCCGGGCTACTGGAAACACCATATATTTT. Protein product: CASSPRATGNTIYF.

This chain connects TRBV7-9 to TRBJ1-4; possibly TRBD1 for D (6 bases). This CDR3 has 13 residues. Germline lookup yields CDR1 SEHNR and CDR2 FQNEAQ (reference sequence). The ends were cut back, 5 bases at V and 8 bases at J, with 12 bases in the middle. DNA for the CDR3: TGTGCCAGCAGCAGGTCAGGGGAAGAAAAACTGTTTTTT. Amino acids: CASSRSGEEKLFF.

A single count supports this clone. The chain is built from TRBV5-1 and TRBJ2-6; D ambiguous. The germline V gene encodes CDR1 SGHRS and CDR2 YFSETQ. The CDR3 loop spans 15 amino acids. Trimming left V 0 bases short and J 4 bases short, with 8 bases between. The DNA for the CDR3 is TGCGCCAGCAGCTTGGGAGCTCCCGGGGCCAACGTCCTGACTTTC. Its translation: CASSLGAPGANVLTF.

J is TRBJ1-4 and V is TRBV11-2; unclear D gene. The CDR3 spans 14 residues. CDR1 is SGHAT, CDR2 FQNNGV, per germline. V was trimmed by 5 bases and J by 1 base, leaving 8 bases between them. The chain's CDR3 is CASSPQLTNEKLFF. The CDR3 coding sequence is TGTGCCAGCAGCCCACAGCTAACTAATGAAAAACTGTTTTTT.